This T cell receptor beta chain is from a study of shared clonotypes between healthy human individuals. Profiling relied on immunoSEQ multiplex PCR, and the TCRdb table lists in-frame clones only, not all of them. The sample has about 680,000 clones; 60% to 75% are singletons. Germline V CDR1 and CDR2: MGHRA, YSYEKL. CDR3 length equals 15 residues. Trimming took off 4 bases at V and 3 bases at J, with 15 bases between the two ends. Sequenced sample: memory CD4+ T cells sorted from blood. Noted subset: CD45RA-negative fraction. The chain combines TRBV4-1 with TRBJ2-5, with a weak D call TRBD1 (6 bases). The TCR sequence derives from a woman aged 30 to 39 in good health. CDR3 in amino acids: CASSRPGQYKETQYF. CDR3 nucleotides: TGCGCCAGCAGCCGACCCGGACAGTACAAAGAGACCCAGTACTTC.